The source of this T cell receptor (beta chain) is a study of human T cells and chemical hapten exposure (dated by TCRdb to 2020 to 2023). General notes on the study: For sensitization, 2% DPC in acetone was applied to a roughly 2 cm by roughly 2 cm area of upper inner arm skin. Throughout the roughly 25-week study period, patients were also given weekly therapeutic DPC doses on the scalp. Patch testing was performed on the upper back with Finn chambers containing 0.01% DPC, and the patch tests were scored after 6 days according to International Contact Dermatitis Research Group standards. Alopecia areata with under or over 50% scalp involvement, alopecia totalis and alopecia universalis were represented in the patient cohort, which was mostly female. Libraries were combined into a pool for sequencing, and differences in TCR yield between samples came mainly from small differences in library volumes within the pool. In alopecia patients, the study followed how the peripheral blood TCR repertoire changed in vivo over primary and secondary sensitization to diphenylcyclopropenone (DPC), a hapten. Blood samples were taken from patients before sensitization (week 0) and then at 2, 6 and about 24 weeks after DPC sensitization. Roughly 30 alopecia patients provided blood for TCR sequencing at one to four time points (pre-sensitization, 2, 6 and 24 weeks). Broad study findings and their caveats: All patients had alopecia, a presumed autoimmune disease, so their immune response might differ from that of healthy individuals. Significantly more large CDR3 similarity clusters were formed by expanded TCRs than by pre-sensitization or healthy control sets, consistent with antigen-driven responses. The number of TCRs above 1 in 1000 frequency did not change with DPC sensitization; there was no evidence of global repertoire structure alterations. Patch test score correlated positively with the number of PT1 expanded TCRs, reaching significance at thresholds 8, 16 and 32 but not at 4. Repeated subsampling changed both the strength of the expansion versus patch-test correlation and the threshold at which that correlation became significant.

The CDR1 and CDR2 encoded by the germline V gene are MDHEN and SYDVKM. V is cut by 8 bases and J by 1 base, and the space between the germline ends is 15 bases. The CDR3, cysteine through phenylalanine, is 15 amino acids long. The sequence is cut down to CDR3 DNA, 45 bases in frame from base 1. Libraries came from RACE. Sequencing took place on a NextSeq 500. During library preparation, unique molecular identifiers were attached to individual cDNA molecules so that TCRs could be counted quantitatively and reproducibly. From each blood RNA sample, both TCR alpha and TCR beta chains were sequenced. Per the source publication's procedure: Samples had a median of around 92,000 TCRs, with a range from about 23,224 to 750,000. The Decombinator software suite was used to annotate V, J and CDR3 in the TCR reads. For PS versus PT1 abundance plots, all samples were subsampled to the same number of TCRs (28,000). Expanded TCRs were defined as absent before sensitization and observed at least eight times at the 2-week time point. The public reads were quality trimmed at Q25 with fastp and then assembled into clones with MiXCR by TCRdb, keeping productive beta chains. All rows with the same CDR3 protein become a single entry with the most common DNA and genes. What appears here as the V and J calls and clone size reflects TCRdb's work, not the paper's. Recorded for this sample are more than 150,000 distinct CDR3 sequences; roughly 30% of them occurred a single time. The ten largest clones represent nearly 3% of the sample.

Comments on this clonotype: Its cognate antigen has yet to be identified. Nothing much larger sits one base from this clone, and base qualities are not available.

The label giving this sample's time point can be read as: pre-sensitization, week 0. This specimen's treatment or condition label, per the study, means: therapeutic diphenylcyclopropenone sensitization with weekly scalp DPC. At each patch-test visit, blood was drawn before the patch test was applied. To be eligible, patients had to be aged 18 to 70, diagnosed with alopecia and judged suitable for DPC therapy, while pregnant patients were excluded. Total RNA was isolated from unfractionated whole blood collected in Tempus Blood RNA tubes. The V and J genes are TRBV28 and TRBJ1-5, with the D gene too uncertain to name. Sample: whole blood, taken in connection with sensitization to the hapten diphenylcyclopropenone (DPC). The receptor comes from a woman in her thirties with alopecia areata. Some clones in this sample may be carry-over from other donors' samples. The nucleotide sequence is given as TGTGCCAGCGGGAAAGCCACCGGGAGCAATCAGCCCCAGCATTTT. It is translated as CASGKATGSNQPQHF.